This T cell receptor beta chain was identified during a study of cytomegalovirus exposure and HLA in healthy donors. Clones were read by immunoSEQ multiplex PCR, and TCRdb kept only the in-frame ones, dropping some. The sample shows fewer than 150,000 clones, roughly 86% of them seen only once. CDR1 is MNHEY, CDR2 SMNVEV, per germline (reference sequence). V shed 4 bases and J shed 5 bases, with 20 bases lying between them. There are 16 residues in the CDR3. The sequence came from a man younger than 30 in good health and CMV-seronegative. The genes are TRBV27 and TRBJ2-5, with D perhaps TRBD2 (7 bases). The sequenced sample consisted of PBMCs. The CDR3 loop is CASSSGWGGGRETQYF. CDR3 bases: TGTGCCAGCAGTTCCGGGTGGGGGGGCGGTCGTGAGACCCAGTACTTC.